This TCR beta chain is from a study of long-term antiretroviral therapy in people with HIV. CDR1 and CDR2 from the germline V gene are MNHNS and SASEGT. CDR3 size: 14 residues. Unmatched junction bases numbered 4, after V lost 4 bases and J lost 4 bases. The assay, immunoSEQ v3.0, was run at survey level. Assay used: immunoSEQ multiplex PCR; TCRdb lists only in-frame clones, some missing. The table has approximately 30,000 clones, approximately 83% seen once; the top ten hold 9.5% to 10%. Among participants with HIV, every one received treatment in the United States. The sample in question was unsorted PBMCs, obtained nearly 2.9 years after starting antiretroviral therapy. This rearrangement joins TRBV6-1 to TRBJ2-7, with 10 bases that match TRBD1. This TCR was sampled from a young man with HIV. CDR3 in DNA: TGTGCCAGCAGTGCTCCGGACAGGGGGTACGAGCAGTACTTC. Translated, it gives CASSAPDRGYEQYF.